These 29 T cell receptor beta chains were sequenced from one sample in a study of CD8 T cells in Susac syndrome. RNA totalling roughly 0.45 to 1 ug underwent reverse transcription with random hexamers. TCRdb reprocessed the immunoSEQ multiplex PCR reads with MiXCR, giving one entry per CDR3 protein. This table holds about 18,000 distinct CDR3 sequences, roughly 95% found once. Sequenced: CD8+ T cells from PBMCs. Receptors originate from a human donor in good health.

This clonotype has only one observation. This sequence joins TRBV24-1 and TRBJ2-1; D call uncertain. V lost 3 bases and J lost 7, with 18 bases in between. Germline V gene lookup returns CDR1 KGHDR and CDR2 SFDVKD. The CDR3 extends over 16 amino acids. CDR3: CATSDQMTKLANEQFF. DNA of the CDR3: TGTGCCACCAGTGATCAGATGACGAAATTGGCTAATGAGCAGTTCTTC.

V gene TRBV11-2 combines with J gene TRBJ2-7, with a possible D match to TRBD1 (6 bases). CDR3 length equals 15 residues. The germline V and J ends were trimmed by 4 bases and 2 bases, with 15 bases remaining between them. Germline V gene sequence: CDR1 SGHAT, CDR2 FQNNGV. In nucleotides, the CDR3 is TGTGCCAGCAGCTCCGAGTGGGACACAACCTACGAGCAGTACGTC. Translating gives CASSSEWDTTYEQYV.

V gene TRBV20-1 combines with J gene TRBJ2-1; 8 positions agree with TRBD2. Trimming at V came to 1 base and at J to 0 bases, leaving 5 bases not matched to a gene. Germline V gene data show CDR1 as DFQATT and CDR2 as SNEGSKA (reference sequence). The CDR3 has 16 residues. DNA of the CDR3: TGCAGTGCTAGAGCCCTTGGACTAGCCTCCTACAATGAGCAGTTCTTC. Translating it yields CSARALGLASYNEQFF.

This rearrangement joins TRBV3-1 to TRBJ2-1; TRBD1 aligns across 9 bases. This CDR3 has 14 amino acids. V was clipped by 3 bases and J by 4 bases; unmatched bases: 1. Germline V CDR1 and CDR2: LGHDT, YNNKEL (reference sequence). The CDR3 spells CASSQDRGYNEQFF. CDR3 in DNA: TGTGCCAGCAGCCAGGACAGGGGATACAATGAGCAGTTCTTC.

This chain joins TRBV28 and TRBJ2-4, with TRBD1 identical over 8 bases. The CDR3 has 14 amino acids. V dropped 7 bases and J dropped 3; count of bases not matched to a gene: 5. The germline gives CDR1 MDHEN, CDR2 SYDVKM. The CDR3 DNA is TGTGCCAGCACGACAGGGGACAGCAAAAACATTCAGTACTTC. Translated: CASTTGDSKNIQYF.

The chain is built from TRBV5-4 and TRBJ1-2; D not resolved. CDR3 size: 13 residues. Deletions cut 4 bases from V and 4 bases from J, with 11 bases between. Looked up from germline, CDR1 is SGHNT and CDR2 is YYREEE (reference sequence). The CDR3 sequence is CASSMGFSYGYTF. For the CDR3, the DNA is TGTGCCAGCAGCATGGGATTTAGCTATGGCTACACCTTC.

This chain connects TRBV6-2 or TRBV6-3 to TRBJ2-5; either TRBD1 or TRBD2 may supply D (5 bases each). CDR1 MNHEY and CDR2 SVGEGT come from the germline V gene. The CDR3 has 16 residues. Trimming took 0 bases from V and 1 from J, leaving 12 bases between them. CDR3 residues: CASSYSGEPPQETQYF. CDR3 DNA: TGTGCCAGCAGTTACTCGGGGGAACCACCCCAAGAGACCCAGTACTTC.

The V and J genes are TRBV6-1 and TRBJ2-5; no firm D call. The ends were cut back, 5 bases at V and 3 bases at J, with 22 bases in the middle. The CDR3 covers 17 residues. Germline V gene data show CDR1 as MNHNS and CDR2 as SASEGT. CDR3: CASSTHLPQAAEETQYF. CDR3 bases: TGTGCCAGCAGTACACATCTTCCGCAGGCAGCCGAAGAGACCCAGTACTTC.

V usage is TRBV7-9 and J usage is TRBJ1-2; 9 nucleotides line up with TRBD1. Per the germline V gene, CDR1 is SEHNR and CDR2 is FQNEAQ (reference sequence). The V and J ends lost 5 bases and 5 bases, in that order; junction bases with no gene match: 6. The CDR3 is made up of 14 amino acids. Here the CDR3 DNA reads TGTGCCAGCAGCCCTCGGACAGGGGTGTATGGCTACACCTTC. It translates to CASSPRTGVYGYTF.

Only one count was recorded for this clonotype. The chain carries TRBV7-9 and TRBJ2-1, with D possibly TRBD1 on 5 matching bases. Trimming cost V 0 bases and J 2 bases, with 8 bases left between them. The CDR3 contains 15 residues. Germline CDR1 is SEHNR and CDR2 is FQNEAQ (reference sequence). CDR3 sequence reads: CASSLADRPYNEQFF. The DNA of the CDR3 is TGTGCCAGCAGCTTAGCCGACAGACCCTACAATGAGCAGTTCTTC. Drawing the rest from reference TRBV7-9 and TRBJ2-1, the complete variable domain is DTGVSQNPRHKITKRGQNVTFRCDPISEHNRLYWYRQTLGQGPEFLTYFQNEAQLEKSRLLSDRFSAERPKGSFSTLEIQRTEQGDSAMYLCASSLADRPYNEQFFGPGTRLTVL.

Written as DNA, the CDR3 is TGTGCCAGCAGTTTATTCATAGCGGCCTCAAACTACGAGCAGTACTTC. Encoded protein: CASSLFIAASNYEQYF. The chain uses TRBV28 and TRBJ2-7, with a tentative D call TRBD2 (6 bases). V was trimmed by 1 base and J by 3 bases, leaving 16 bases between them. The germline CDR1 and CDR2 sequences are MDHEN and SYDVKM. The CDR3 totals 16 residues.

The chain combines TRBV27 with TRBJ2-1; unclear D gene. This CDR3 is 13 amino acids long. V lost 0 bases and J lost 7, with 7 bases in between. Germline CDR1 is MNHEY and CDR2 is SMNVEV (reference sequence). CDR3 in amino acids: CASSLSAGNEQFF. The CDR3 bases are TGTGCCAGCAGTTTATCGGCAGGAAATGAGCAGTTCTTC.

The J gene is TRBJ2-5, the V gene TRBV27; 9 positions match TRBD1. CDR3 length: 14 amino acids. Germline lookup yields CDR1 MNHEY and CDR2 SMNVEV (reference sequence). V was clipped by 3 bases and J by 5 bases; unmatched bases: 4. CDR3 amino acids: CASSFGGTGETQYF. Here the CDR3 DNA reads TGTGCCAGCAGTTTCGGGGGGACAGGGGAGACCCAGTACTTC.

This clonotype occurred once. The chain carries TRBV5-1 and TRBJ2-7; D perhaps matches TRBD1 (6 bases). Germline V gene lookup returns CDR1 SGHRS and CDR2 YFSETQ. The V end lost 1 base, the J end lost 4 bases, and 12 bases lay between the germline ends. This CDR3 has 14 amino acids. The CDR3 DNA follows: TGCGCCAGCAGCTTGAGCAGGGGTCAGTACGAGCAGTACTTC. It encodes CASSLSRGQYEQYF.

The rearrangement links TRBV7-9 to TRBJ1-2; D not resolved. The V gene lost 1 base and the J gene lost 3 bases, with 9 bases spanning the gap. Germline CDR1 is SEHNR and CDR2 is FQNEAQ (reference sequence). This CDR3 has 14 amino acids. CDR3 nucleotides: TGTGCCAGCAGCTTAGGAGGGATGGACTATGGCTACACCTTC. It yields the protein CASSLGGMDYGYTF. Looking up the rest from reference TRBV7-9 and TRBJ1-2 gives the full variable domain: DTGVSQNPRHKITKRGQNVTFRCDPISEHNRLYWYRQTLGQGPEFLTYFQNEAQLEKSRLLSDRFSAERPKGSFSTLEIQRTEQGDSAMYLCASSLGGMDYGYTFGSGTRLTVV.

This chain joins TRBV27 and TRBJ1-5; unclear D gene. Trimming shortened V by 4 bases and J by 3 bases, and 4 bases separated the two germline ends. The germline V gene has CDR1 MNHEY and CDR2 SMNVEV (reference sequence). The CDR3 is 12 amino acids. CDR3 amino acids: CASSYINQPQHF. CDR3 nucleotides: TGTGCCAGCAGTTATATCAATCAGCCCCAGCATTTT.

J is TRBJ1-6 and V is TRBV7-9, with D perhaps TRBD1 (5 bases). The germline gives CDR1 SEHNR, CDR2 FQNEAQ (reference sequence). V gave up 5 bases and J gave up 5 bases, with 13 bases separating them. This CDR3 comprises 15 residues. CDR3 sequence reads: CASSPEAGNNSPLHF. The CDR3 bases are TGTGCCAGCAGCCCCGAGGCAGGGAATAATTCACCCCTCCACTTT.

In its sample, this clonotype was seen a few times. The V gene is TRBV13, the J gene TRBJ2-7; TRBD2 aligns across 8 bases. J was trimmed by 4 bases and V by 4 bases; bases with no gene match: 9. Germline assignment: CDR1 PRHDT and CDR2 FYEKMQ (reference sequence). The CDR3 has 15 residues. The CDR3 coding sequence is TGTGCCAGCAGCTCCGGAGCGGGAGAGGGATACGAGCAGTACTTC. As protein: CASSSGAGEGYEQYF.

The CDR3 DNA reads as TGTGCCAGCAGTTTAAGTCGGACAGCGATGAACACTGAAGCTTTCTTT. Translated: CASSLSRTAMNTEAFF. The gene calls are TRBV27 and TRBJ1-1; D might be TRBD1 (6 bases). The CDR3 has 16 amino acids. CDR1 and CDR2 (germline): MNHEY, SMNVEV (reference sequence). Trimming took off 2 bases at V and 0 bases at J, with 13 bases between the two ends.

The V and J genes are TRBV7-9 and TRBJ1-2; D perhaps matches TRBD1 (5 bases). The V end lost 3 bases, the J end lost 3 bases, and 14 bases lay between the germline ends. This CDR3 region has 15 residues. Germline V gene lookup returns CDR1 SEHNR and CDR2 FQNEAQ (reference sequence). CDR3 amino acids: CASSLGEGLHYGYTF. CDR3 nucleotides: TGTGCCAGCAGCTTGGGGGAGGGCCTCCACTATGGCTACACCTTC. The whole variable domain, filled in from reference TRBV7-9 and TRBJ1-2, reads DTGVSQNPRHKITKRGQNVTFRCDPISEHNRLYWYRQTLGQGPEFLTYFQNEAQLEKSRLLSDRFSAERPKGSFSTLEIQRTEQGDSAMYLCASSLGEGLHYGYTFGSGTRLTVV.

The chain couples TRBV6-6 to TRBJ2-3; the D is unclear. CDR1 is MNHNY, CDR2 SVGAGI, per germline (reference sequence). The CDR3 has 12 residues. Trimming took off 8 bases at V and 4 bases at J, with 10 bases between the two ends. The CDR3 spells CASGVRADTQYF. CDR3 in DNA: TGTGCCAGCGGAGTTCGCGCAGATACGCAGTATTTT.

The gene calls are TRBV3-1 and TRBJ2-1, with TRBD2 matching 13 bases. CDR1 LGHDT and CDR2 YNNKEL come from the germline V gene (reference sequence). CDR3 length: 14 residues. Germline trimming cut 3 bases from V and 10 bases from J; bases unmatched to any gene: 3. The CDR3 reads CASSQGLAGYEQFF. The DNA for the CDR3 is TGTGCCAGCAGCCAGGGACTAGCGGGATACGAGCAGTTCTTC.

This chain's CDR3 is CASSLQGQPQHF. In DNA, the CDR3 is TGTGCCAGCAGTCTCCAGGGACAGCCCCAGCATTTT. The chain has TRBV27 and TRBJ1-5; D perhaps matches TRBD1 (5 bases). The CDR3 is 12 residues long. Germline loops: CDR1 MNHEY, CDR2 SMNVEV (reference sequence). V was shortened by 5 bases and J by 7 bases, with 9 bases between the two germline ends.

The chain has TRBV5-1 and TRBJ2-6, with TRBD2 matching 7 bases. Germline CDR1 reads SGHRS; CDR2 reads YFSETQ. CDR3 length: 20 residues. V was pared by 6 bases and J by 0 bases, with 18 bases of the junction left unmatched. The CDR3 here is CASTLLAIHVTTSGANVLTF. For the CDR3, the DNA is TGCGCCAGCACCCTACTAGCGATTCATGTCACTACCTCTGGGGCCAACGTCCTGACTTTC.

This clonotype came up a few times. The CDR3: CATSDMYQETQYF. The CDR3 region has the DNA TGTGCCACCAGTGATATGTACCAAGAGACCCAGTACTTC. The V gene is TRBV24-1, the J gene TRBJ2-5; D unresolved. Germline loops: CDR1 KGHDR, CDR2 SFDVKD. The CDR3 sequence is 13 residues long. V was shortened by 3 bases and J by 0 bases, with 4 bases between the two germline ends.

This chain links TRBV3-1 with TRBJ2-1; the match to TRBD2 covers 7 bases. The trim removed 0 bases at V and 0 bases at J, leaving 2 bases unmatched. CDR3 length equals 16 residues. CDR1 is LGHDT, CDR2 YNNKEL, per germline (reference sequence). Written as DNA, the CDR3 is TGTGCCAGCAGCCAAGACGGCGGGAGCTCCTACAATGAGCAGTTCTTC. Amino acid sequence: CASSQDGGSSYNEQFF.

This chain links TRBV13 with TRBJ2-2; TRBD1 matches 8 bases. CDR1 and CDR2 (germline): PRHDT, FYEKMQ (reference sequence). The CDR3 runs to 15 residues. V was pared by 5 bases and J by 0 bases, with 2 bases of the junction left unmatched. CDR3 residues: CASSIQGANTGELFF. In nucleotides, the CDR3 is TGTGCCAGCAGCATACAGGGGGCGAACACCGGGGAGCTGTTTTTT.

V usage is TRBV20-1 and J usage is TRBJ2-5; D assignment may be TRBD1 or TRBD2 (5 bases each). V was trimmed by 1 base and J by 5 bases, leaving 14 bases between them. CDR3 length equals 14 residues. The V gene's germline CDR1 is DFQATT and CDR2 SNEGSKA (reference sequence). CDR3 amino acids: CSARGPGWGETQYF. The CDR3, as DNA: TGCAGTGCTAGAGGCCCAGGGTGGGGGGAGACCCAGTACTTC.

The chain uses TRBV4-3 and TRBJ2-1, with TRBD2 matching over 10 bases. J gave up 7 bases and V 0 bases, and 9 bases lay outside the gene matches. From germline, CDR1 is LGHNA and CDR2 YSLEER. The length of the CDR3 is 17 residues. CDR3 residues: CASSQDVILAGRNEQFF. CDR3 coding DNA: TGCGCCAGCAGCCAAGATGTAATACTAGCGGGGAGGAATGAGCAGTTCTTC.